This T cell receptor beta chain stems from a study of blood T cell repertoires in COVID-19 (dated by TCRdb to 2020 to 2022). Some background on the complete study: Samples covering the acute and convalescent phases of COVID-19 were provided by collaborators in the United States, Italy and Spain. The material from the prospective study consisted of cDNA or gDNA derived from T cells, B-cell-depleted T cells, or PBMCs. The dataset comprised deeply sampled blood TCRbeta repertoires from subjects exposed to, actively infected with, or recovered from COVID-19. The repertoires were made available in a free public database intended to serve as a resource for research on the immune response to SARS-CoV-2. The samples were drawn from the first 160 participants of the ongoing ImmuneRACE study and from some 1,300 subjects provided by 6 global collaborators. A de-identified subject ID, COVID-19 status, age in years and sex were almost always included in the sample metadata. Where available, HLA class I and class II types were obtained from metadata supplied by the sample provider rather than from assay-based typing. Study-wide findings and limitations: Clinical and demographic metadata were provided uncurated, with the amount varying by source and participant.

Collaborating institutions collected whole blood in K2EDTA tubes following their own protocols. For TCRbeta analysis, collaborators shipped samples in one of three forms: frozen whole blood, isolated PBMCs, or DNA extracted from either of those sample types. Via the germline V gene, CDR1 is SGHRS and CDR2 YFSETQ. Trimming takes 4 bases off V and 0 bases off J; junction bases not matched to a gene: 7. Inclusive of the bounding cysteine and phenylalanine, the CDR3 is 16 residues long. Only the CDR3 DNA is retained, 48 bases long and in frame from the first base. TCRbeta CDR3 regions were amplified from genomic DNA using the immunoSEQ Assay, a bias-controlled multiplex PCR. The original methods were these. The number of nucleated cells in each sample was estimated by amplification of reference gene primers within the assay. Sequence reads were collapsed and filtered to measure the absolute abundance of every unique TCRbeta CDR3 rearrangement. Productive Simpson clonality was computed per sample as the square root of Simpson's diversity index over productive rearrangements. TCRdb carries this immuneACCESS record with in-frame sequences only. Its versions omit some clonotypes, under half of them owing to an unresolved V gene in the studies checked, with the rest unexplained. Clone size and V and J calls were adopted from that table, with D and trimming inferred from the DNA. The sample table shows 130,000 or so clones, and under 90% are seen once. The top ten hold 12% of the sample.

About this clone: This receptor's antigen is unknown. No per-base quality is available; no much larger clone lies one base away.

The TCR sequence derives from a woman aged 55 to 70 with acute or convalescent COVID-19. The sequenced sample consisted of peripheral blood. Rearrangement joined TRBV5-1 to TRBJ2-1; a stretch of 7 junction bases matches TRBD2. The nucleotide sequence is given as TGCGCCAGCAGCCCATCCGGCGGGAGCTCCTACAATGAGCAGTTCTTC. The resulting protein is CASSPSGGSSYNEQFF.